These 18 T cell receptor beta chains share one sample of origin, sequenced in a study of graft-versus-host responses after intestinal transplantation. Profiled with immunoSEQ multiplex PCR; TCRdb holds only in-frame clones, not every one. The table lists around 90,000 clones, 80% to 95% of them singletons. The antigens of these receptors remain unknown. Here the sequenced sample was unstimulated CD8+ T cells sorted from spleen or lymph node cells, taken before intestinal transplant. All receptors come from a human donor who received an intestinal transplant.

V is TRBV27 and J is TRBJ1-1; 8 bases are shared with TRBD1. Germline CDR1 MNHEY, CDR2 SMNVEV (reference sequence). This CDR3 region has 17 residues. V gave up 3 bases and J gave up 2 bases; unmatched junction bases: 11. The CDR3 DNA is TGTGCCAGCAGTTTTTTCGGGGCAGGGGGCGGAAACACTGAAGCTTTCTTT. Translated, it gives CASSFFGAGGGNTEAFF.

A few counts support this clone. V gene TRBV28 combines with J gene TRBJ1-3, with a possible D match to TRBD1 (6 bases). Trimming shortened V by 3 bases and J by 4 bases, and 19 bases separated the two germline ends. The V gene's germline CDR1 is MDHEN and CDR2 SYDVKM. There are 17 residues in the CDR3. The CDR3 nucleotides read TGTGCCAGCAGTTTTGCCGCTCAGGGGTCCACGGGAAACACCATATATTTT. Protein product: CASSFAAQGSTGNTIYF.

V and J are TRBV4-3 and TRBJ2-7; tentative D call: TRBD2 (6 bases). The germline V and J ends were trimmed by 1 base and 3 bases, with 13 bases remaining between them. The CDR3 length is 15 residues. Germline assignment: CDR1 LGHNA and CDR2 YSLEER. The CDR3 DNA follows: TGCGCCAGCAGCCAAGCGGAGGGAAGGGGCTACGAGCAGTACTTC. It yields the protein CASSQAEGRGYEQYF.

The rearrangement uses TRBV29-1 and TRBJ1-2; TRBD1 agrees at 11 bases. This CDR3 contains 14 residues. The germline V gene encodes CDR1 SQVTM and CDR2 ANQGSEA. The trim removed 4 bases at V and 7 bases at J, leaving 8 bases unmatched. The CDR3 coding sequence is TGCAGCGTTGTAGGACAGGGGGCTTTAGGTGGCTACACCTTC. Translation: CSVVGQGALGGYTF.

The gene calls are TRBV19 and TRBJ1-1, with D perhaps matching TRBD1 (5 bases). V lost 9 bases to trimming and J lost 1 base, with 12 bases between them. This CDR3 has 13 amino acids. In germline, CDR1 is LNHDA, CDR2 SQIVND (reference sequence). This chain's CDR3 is CASNTGGNTEAFF. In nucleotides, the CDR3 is TGTGCCAGCAATACGGGGGGGAACACTGAAGCTTTCTTT.

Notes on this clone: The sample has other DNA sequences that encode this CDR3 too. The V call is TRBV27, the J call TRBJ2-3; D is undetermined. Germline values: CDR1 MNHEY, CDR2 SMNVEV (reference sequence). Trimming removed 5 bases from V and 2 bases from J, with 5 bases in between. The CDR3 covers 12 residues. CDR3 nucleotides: TGTGCCAGCAGTCCCAACACAGATACGCAGTATTTT. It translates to CASSPNTDTQYF.

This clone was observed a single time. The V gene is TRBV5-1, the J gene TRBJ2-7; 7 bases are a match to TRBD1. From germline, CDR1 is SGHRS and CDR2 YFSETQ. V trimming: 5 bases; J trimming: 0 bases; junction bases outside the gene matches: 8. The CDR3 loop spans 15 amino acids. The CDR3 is CASSVGQMSSYEQYF. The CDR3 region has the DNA TGCGCCAGCAGTGTGGGACAGATGAGCTCCTACGAGCAGTACTTC.

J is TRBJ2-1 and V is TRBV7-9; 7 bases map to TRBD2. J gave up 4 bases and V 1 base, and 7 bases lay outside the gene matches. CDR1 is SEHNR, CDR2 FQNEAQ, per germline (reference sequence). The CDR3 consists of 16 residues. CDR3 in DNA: TGTGCCAGCAGCTTAGAAACGGGGGGATCATACAATGAGCAGTTCTTC. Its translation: CASSLETGGSYNEQFF.

The CDR3 here is CASSVNSDRAGTEAFF. As DNA, the CDR3 is TGTGCCAGCAGCGTCAACTCGGACAGGGCGGGTACTGAAGCTTTCTTT. V is TRBV9 and J is TRBJ1-1; 8 bases fit TRBD1. Germline V gene data show CDR1 as SGDLS and CDR2 as YYNGEE. J lost 5 bases, V lost 2 bases, and 11 bases had no gene match. This CDR3 is built from 16 residues.

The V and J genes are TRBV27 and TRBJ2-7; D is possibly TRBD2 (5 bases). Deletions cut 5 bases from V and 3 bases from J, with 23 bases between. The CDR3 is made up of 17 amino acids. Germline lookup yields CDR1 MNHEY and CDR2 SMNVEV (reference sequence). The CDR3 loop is CASSPSPGIAGIYEQYF. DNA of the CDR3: TGTGCCAGCAGTCCGTCCCCCGGGATAGCTGGTATCTACGAGCAGTACTTC.

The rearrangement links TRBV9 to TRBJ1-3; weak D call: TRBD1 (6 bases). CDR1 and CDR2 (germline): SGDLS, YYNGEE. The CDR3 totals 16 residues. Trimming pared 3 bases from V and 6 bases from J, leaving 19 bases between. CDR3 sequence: CASSGRSGTPINTIYF. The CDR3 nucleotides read TGTGCCAGCAGCGGAAGATCCGGGACACCCATAAACACCATATATTTT.

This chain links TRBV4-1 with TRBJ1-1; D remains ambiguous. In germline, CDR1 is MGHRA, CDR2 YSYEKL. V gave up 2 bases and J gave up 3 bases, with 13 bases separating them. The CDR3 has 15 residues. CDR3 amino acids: CASSQTPTGYTEAFF. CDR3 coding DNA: TGCGCCAGCAGCCAAACCCCGACGGGGTACACTGAAGCTTTCTTT.

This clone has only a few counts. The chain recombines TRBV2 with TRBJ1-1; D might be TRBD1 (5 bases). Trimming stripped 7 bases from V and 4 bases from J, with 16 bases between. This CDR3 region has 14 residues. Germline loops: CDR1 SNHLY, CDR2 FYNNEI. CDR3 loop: CASIPPQAVTEAFF. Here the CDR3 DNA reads TGTGCCAGCATCCCACCACAGGCCGTCACTGAAGCTTTCTTT.

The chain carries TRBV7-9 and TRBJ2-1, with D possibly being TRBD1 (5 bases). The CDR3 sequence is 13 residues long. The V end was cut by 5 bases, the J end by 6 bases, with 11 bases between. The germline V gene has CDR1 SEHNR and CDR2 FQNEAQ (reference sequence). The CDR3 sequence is CASSRTGFNEQFF. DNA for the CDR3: TGTGCCAGCAGCCGTACAGGATTCAATGAGCAGTTCTTC.

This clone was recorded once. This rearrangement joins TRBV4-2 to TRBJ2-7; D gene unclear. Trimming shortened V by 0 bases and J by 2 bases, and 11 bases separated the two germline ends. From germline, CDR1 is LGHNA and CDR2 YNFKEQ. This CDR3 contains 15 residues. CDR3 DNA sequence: TGTGCCAGCAGCCAAGAGGTACAGAACCCCTACGAGCAGTACTTC. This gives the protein CASSQEVQNPYEQYF.

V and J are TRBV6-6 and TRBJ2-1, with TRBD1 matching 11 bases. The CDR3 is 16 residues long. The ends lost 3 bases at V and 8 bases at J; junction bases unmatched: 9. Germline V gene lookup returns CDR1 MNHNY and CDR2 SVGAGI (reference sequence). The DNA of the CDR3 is TGTGCCAGCAGTTATACCGGGACAGGGGGATTGGATGAGCAGTTCTTC. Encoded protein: CASSYTGTGGLDEQFF.

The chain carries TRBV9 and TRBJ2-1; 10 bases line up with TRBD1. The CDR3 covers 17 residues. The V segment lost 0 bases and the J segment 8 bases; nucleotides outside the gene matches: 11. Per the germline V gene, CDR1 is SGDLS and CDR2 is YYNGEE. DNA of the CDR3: TGTGCCAGCAGCGTAGAGATCGGGACAGGGGTCTGGGATGAGCAGTTCTTC. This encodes CASSVEIGTGVWDEQFF.

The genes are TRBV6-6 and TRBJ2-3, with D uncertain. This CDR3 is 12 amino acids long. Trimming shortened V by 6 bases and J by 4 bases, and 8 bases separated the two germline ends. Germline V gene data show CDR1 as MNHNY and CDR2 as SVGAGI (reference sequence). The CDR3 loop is CASSRISDTQYF. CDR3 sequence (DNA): TGTGCCAGCAGCAGGATCTCAGATACGCAGTATTTT.